Shown below are 32 T cell receptor beta chains from a single sample sequenced in a study of vaccination and CD4 T cells after COVID-19. The antigens for these receptors are not known. Indicated treatment: approximately 10-day PBMC culture with coronavirus spike peptide pools or control peptides (ViraFEST assay). Sequencing of cultured CD4+ T cell DNA used the Oncomine TCR Beta short-read assay. TCRdb re-derived calls from the PCR reads in MiXCR, one entry per CDR3 protein. The sample has about 14,000 distinct CDR3 sequences; about 53% are singletons. The sequencing used CD4+ T cells from blood, cultured in vitro, collected before SARS-CoV-2 vaccination. Source of these receptors: a human donor who had recovered from COVID-19.

This clonotype was detected only a few times. The gene calls are TRBV30 and TRBJ1-2; D perhaps matches TRBD1 (6 bases). Trimming removed 0 bases at V and 6 bases at J, with 14 bases between. Germline V gene lookup returns CDR1 GTSNPN and CDR2 SVGIG (reference sequence). This CDR3 is built from 14 residues. CDR3 protein: CAWSVGGTLHGYTF. CDR3 in DNA: TGTGCCTGGAGTGTAGGCGGGACACTTCATGGCTACACCTTC.

J is TRBJ1-6 and V is TRBV7-2, with 10 bases fitting TRBD1. CDR1 and CDR2 from the germline V gene are SGHTA and FQGNSA. Trimming cost V 5 bases and J 9 bases; bases outside gene matches: 10. The CDR3 length is 16 residues. The CDR3 region is CASSPRRDRGTSPLHF. The CDR3, as DNA: TGTGCCAGCAGCCCCCGGCGGGACAGGGGAACTTCACCCCTCCACTTT. Variable domain in full (rest from reference TRBV7-2 and TRBJ1-6): GAGVSQSPSNKVTEKGKDVELRCDPISGHTALYWYRQSLGQGLEFLIYFQGNSAPDKSGLPSDRFSAERTGGSVSTLTIQRTQQEDSAVYLCASSPRRDRGTSPLHFGNGTRLTVT.

The chain joins TRBV12-3 or TRBV12-4 to TRBJ2-5; D perhaps matches TRBD2 (7 bases). Deletions cut 6 bases from V and 5 bases from J, with 19 bases between. This CDR3 is 15 amino acids long. The CDR3 bases are TGTGCCAGCAGGGGGCCTGGGGGGGCCCGGGAGACCCAGTACTTC. This translates into CASRGPGGARETQYF.

This chain links TRBV9 with TRBJ1-5; tentatively, D is TRBD1 (6 bases). CDR1 and CDR2 from the germline V gene are SGDLS and YYNGEE. V lost 3 bases, J lost 7 bases, and 14 bases lay in between. This CDR3 is built from 14 residues. In DNA, the CDR3 is TGTGCCAGCAGCGCACAACAGGGCGCCCAGCCCCAGCATTTT. Translation gives CASSAQQGAQPQHF.

The chain joins TRBV19 to TRBJ1-5, with a tentative D call TRBD1 (5 bases). This CDR3 has 15 amino acids. Trimming removed 6 bases from V and 3 bases from J, with 15 bases in between. Germline V gene lookup returns CDR1 LNHDA and CDR2 SQIVND (reference sequence). DNA for the CDR3: TGTGCCAGTAGGAGGAACCGGGACTACAATCAGCCCCAGCATTTT. Amino acid sequence: CASRRNRDYNQPQHF.

The DNA of the CDR3 is TGTGCCAGCAGTAAGGGGAGGGAAGGGGATGGCTACACCTTC. It is translated as CASSKGREGDGYTF. The chain couples TRBV27 to TRBJ1-2; D might be TRBD1 (5 bases). V was shortened by 5 bases and J by 6 bases, with 16 bases between the two germline ends. CDR3 length: 14 amino acids. Germline CDR1 is MNHEY and CDR2 is SMNVEV (reference sequence).

This chain links TRBV7-2 with TRBJ1-2, with a weak D call TRBD1 (5 bases). The ends were cut back, 0 bases at V and 2 bases at J, with 7 bases in the middle. The CDR3 has 14 residues. The germline CDR1 and CDR2 sequences are SGHTA and FQGNSA. CDR3 region: CASSLAWGNYGYTF. DNA for the CDR3: TGTGCCAGCAGCTTAGCCTGGGGGAACTATGGCTACACCTTC. The full variable domain, in which reference TRBV7-2 and TRBJ1-2 provide the parts outside the CDR3, is GAGVSQSPSNKVTEKGKDVELRCDPISGHTALYWYRQSLGQGLEFLIYFQGNSAPDKSGLPSDRFSAERTGGSVSTLTIQRTQQEDSAVYLCASSLAWGNYGYTFGSGTRLTVV.

The chain combines TRBV28 with TRBJ2-7; D unclear. The CDR3 is made up of 14 amino acids. The V gene lost 3 bases and the J gene lost 0 bases, with 9 bases spanning the gap. CDR1 is MDHEN and CDR2 is SYDVKM in the germline V gene. Here the CDR3 reads CASSFSTRSYEQYF. The CDR3 DNA reads as TGTGCCAGCAGTTTTTCCACTCGCTCCTACGAGCAGTACTTC.

The chain combines TRBV2 with TRBJ2-7; the match to TRBD1 covers 9 bases. V lost 7 bases to trimming and J lost 3 bases; unmatched junction nucleotides: 7. The CDR3 loop spans 14 amino acids. The V gene's germline CDR1 is SNHLY and CDR2 FYNNEI. This chain's CDR3 is CASNSGGQGYEQYF. The CDR3 bases are TGTGCCAGCAACTCAGGGGGACAGGGCTACGAGCAGTACTTC.

CDR3 nucleotides: TGCGCCAGCAGGGCGCAACAGGGTATGAACACTGAAGCTTTCTTT. Encoded protein: CASRAQQGMNTEAFF. The chain has TRBV5-1 and TRBJ1-1, with D possibly matching TRBD1 (6 bases). V lost 5 bases and J 0 bases, leaving 14 bases between the germline ends. The CDR3 totals 15 residues. The V gene's germline CDR1 is SGHRS and CDR2 YFSETQ. The whole variable domain, filled in from reference TRBV5-1 and TRBJ1-1, reads KAGVTQTPRYLIKTRGQQVTLSCSPISGHRSVSWYQQTPGQGLQFLFEYFSETQRNKGNFPGRFSGRQFSNSRSEMNVSTLELGDSALYLCASRAQQGMNTEAFFGQGTRLTVV.

The chain employs TRBV2 and TRBJ1-6; D gene unclear. The germline V gene has CDR1 SNHLY and CDR2 FYNNEI. The CDR3 runs 14 residues. V lost 6 bases and J lost 0, with 6 bases in between. CDR3 amino acids: CASREGSYNSPLHF. In nucleotides, the CDR3 is TGTGCCAGCAGGGAGGGCTCCTATAATTCACCCCTCCACTTT.

This clonotype was counted a few times. The chain carries TRBV11-3 and TRBJ1-6; no definite D call. The germline gives CDR1 SGHNT, CDR2 YENEEA. The CDR3 is 13 residues long. Trimming removed 0 bases at V and 8 bases at J, with 5 bases between. CDR3 sequence: CASSLDRDSPLHF. DNA for the CDR3: TGTGCCAGCAGCTTAGATCGGGATTCACCCCTCCACTTT.

The gene calls are TRBV19 and TRBJ2-5; D is perhaps TRBD1 (6 bases). Germline CDR1 and CDR2: LNHDA and SQIVND (reference sequence). CDR3 length equals 13 residues. Trimming took off 10 bases at V and 3 bases at J, with 15 bases between the two ends. CDR3 DNA: TGTGCCACCCGGGACACCCGGAAAGAGACCCAGTACTTC. This encodes CATRDTRKETQYF.

This chain links TRBV27 with TRBJ1-2; 7 bases fit TRBD1. Germline V gene lookup returns CDR1 MNHEY and CDR2 SMNVEV (reference sequence). The CDR3 covers 13 residues. V lost 3 bases and J lost 6; bases outside the gene matches: 4. CDR3 DNA sequence: TGTGCCAGCAGTTTCTCAACAGGGGATGGCTACACCTTC. This encodes CASSFSTGDGYTF.

The chain couples TRBV6-1 to TRBJ1-6; 10 nucleotides align to TRBD1. The V gene's germline CDR1 is MNHNS and CDR2 SASEGT. Trimming cost V 6 bases and J 8 bases; bases outside gene matches: 4. This CDR3 has 14 amino acids. The CDR3 spells CASRLGTGDSPLHF. The CDR3 bases are TGTGCCAGCAGGCTCGGGACAGGGGATTCACCCCTCCACTTT.

In its sample, this clonotype was seen a few times. J is TRBJ1-1 and V is TRBV19; the D gene is possibly TRBD1 (5 bases). Germline loops: CDR1 LNHDA, CDR2 SQIVND (reference sequence). This CDR3 is built from 14 residues. V lost 5 bases to trimming and J lost 2 bases, with 12 bases between them. CDR3 sequence: CASSATGSNTEAFF. DNA for the CDR3: TGTGCCAGTAGTGCTACAGGTAGCAACACTGAAGCTTTCTTT.

The chain joins TRBV7-9 to TRBJ2-2; 11 bases are a match to TRBD2. This CDR3 is built from 17 residues. Germline CDR1 is SEHNR and CDR2 is FQNEAQ (reference sequence). Trimming at V came to 3 bases and at J to 4 bases, leaving 7 bases not matched to a gene. The DNA for the CDR3 is TGTGCCAGCAGCTTTCGACTAGCGGGGTCCCCCACCGGGGAGCTGTTTTTT. Protein product: CASSFRLAGSPTGELFF.

In this sample, this clonotype turned up a few times. The chain employs TRBV6-1 and TRBJ1-6; perhaps TRBD1 as D (5 bases). CDR1 and CDR2 from the germline V gene are MNHNS and SASEGT. This CDR3 region has 14 residues. V was pared by 3 bases and J by 9 bases, with 12 bases between. The CDR3 is CASSDRWGTSPLHF. For the CDR3, the DNA is TGTGCCAGCAGTGATCGGTGGGGCACTTCACCCCTCCACTTT.

V is TRBV18 and J is TRBJ1-1; D is uncertain. This CDR3 region has 14 residues. Trimming stripped 6 bases from V and 2 bases from J, with 13 bases between. Germline CDR1 KGHSH, CDR2 LQKENI. The CDR3 sequence: CASSSTRPNTEAFF. DNA for the CDR3: TGTGCCAGCTCTTCAACCAGGCCCAACACTGAAGCTTTCTTT.

The genes are TRBV28 and TRBJ2-7, with TRBD2 identical over 10 bases. Germline CDR1 is MDHEN and CDR2 is SYDVKM. J gave up 5 bases and V 7 bases, and 11 bases lay outside the gene matches. The CDR3 contains 15 residues. CDR3 region: CASNPPGLAFDEQYF. CDR3 bases: TGTGCCAGCAACCCACCGGGACTAGCGTTCGACGAGCAGTACTTC.

This clonotype was found a few times. The V gene is TRBV6-4, the J gene TRBJ2-3; TRBD2 matches at 7 bases. V trimming: 4 bases; J trimming: 1 base; junction bases outside the gene matches: 8. Germline V CDR1 and CDR2: MRHNA, SNTAGT. The CDR3 sequence is 16 residues long. The CDR3 reads CASSAGSGIGTDTQYF. Written as DNA, the CDR3 is TGTGCCAGCAGTGCTGGGAGCGGGATAGGCACAGATACGCAGTATTTT.

The chain has TRBV18 and TRBJ2-5; perhaps TRBD2 as D (6 bases). The CDR3 totals 15 residues. Germline V gene sequence: CDR1 KGHSH, CDR2 LQKENI. Between the trimmed V and J ends, which lost 1 base and 3 bases, there was a span of 12 bases. The CDR3 loop is CASSPQRGIEETQYF. The CDR3 nucleotides are TGTGCCAGCTCACCACAACGCGGGATTGAAGAGACCCAGTACTTC.

V gene TRBV6-1 combines with J gene TRBJ2-1, with unresolved D. Trimming pared 2 bases from V and 7 bases from J, leaving 18 bases between. The V gene's germline CDR1 is MNHNS and CDR2 SASEGT. This CDR3 comprises 16 residues. The CDR3 bases are TGTGCCAGCAGTGAAACGCCAGTCCATCCCGGGAATGAGCAGTTCTTC. Protein: CASSETPVHPGNEQFF.

CDR3 protein: CASSEGFYGYTF. CDR3 in DNA: TGTGCCAGCAGTGAAGGTTTCTATGGCTACACCTTC. The gene calls are TRBV6-1 and TRBJ1-2; no firm D call. This CDR3 comprises 12 residues. Trimming left V 1 base short and J 4 bases short, with 4 bases between. CDR1 is MNHNS and CDR2 is SASEGT in the germline V gene.

The chain employs TRBV6-2 or TRBV6-3 and TRBJ2-5; TRBD2 matches 12 bases. The CDR3 is 16 amino acids. The junction had 5 bases not matched to a gene; V was cut back by 6 bases and J by 0 bases. Germline CDR1 is MNHEY and CDR2 is SVGEGT. CDR3 in amino acids: CASSPLAGGHQETQYF. The CDR3, as DNA: TGTGCCAGCAGCCCTCTAGCGGGGGGGCACCAAGAGACCCAGTACTTC.

A few counts support this clonotype. The V gene is TRBV19, the J gene TRBJ1-5; no reliable D call. Germline loops: CDR1 LNHDA, CDR2 SQIVND (reference sequence). V gave up 9 bases and J gave up 0 bases, with 12 bases separating them. This CDR3 has 14 residues. The CDR3 is CASSRADSNQPQHF. The CDR3 nucleotides are TGTGCCAGCAGTCGGGCTGATAGCAATCAGCCCCAGCATTTT.

The gene calls are TRBV15 and TRBJ2-7; maybe TRBD1 (5 bases). The CDR3 loop spans 13 amino acids. V was pared by 0 bases and J by 3 bases, with 6 bases between. Looked up from germline, CDR1 is LNHNV and CDR2 is YYDKDF (reference sequence). The CDR3 DNA follows: TGTGCCACCAGCAGAGATAGGGGCTACGAGCAGTACTTC. This encodes CATSRDRGYEQYF.

This sequence joins TRBV20-1 and TRBJ1-1; 7 bases line up with TRBD1. V was clipped by 5 bases and J by 4 bases; unmatched bases: 7. The germline V gene has CDR1 DFQATT and CDR2 SNEGSKA (reference sequence). The CDR3 loop spans 13 amino acids. The CDR3: CSAPLQGRTEAFF. As DNA, the CDR3 is TGCAGTGCTCCTTTACAGGGGCGCACTGAAGCTTTCTTT.

The V call is TRBV20-1, the J call TRBJ2-7; TRBD2 matches at 11 bases. Trimming cost V 0 bases and J 1 base; bases outside gene matches: 11. The CDR3 runs to 18 residues. Germline lookup yields CDR1 DFQATT and CDR2 SNEGSKA (reference sequence). DNA of the CDR3: TGCAGTGCTAGAGATCGTACTAGCGGGAGTATAAATTCCTACGAGCAGTACTTC. Translation gives CSARDRTSGSINSYEQYF.

J is TRBJ2-5 and V is TRBV7-9, with 16 bases lining up with TRBD2. This CDR3 spans 19 amino acids. Germline values: CDR1 SEHNR, CDR2 FQNEAQ (reference sequence). Trimming at V came to 5 bases and at J to 1 base, leaving 10 bases not matched to a gene. The CDR3 nucleotides read TGTGCCAGCAGCCGGAGGCTTGGGACTAGCGGGAGGGGCCAAGAGACCCAGTACTTC. Residues: CASSRRLGTSGRGQETQYF.

The chain uses TRBV5-1 and TRBJ2-5; D remains unclear. Between the trimmed V and J ends, which lost 4 bases and 0 bases, there was a span of 7 bases. Germline CDR1 SGHRS, CDR2 YFSETQ. This CDR3 contains 13 residues. CDR3 sequence: CASSQGYQETQYF. The DNA of the CDR3 is TGCGCCAGCAGCCAAGGGTACCAAGAGACCCAGTACTTC. The variable domain in full, completed from reference TRBV5-1 and TRBJ2-5, reads KAGVTQTPRYLIKTRGQQVTLSCSPISGHRSVSWYQQTPGQGLQFLFEYFSETQRNKGNFPGRFSGRQFSNSRSEMNVSTLELGDSALYLCASSQGYQETQYFGPGTRLLVL.

V usage is TRBV7-9 and J usage is TRBJ1-1; maybe TRBD1 (5 bases). CDR1 is SEHNR, CDR2 FQNEAQ, per germline (reference sequence). Trimming left V 0 bases short and J 13 bases short, with 18 bases between. The length of the CDR3 is 14 residues. The CDR3: CASSLAGSGTKLFF. In DNA, the CDR3 is TGTGCCAGCAGCTTAGCCGGGTCGGGGACTAAGCTTTTCTTT.